This T cell receptor (beta chain) originates from a study of T cell repertoires in cytomegalovirus infection. Each CDR3 protein gets one entry after TCRdb re-called the reads with MiXCR. The table has 250,000 to 400,000 distinct CDR3 sequences, approximately 25% seen once. V lost 4 bases and J lost 0; bases outside the gene matches: 4. Germline CDR1 and CDR2: SQVTM and ANQGSEA. This CDR3 is 15 amino acids long. This clonotype was found a few times. As yet, its antigen is unknown. Study-wide results and limits: HLA-C-restricted TCR beta clonotypes specific for CMV led the ex vivo response.

The TCR was taken from a human donor in good health (CMV status not recorded). Some clones in this sample may be carry-over from other donors' samples. The V call is TRBV29-1, the J call TRBJ2-3, with 10 positions matching TRBD2. The sequenced sample was cultured PBMCs, obtained from culture after CMV antigen stimulation. DNA for the CDR3: TGCAGCGTTGCCTCAGCGGGAGGGAGCACAGATACGCAGTATTTT. Encoded protein: CSVASAGGSTDTQYF.